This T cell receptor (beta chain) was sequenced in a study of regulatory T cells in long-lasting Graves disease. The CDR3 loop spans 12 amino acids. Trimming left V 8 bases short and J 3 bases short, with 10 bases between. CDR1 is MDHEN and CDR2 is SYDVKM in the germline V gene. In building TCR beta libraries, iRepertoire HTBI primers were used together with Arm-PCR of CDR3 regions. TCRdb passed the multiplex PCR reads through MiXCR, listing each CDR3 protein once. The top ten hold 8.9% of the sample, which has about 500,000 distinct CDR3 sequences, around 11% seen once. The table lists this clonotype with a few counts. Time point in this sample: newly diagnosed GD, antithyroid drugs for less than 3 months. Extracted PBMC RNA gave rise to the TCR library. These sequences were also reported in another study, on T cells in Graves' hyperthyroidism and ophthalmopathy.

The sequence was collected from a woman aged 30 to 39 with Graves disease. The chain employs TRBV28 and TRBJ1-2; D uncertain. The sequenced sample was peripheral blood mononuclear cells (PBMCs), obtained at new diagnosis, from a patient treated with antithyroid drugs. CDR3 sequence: CASSELDYGYTF. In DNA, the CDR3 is TGTGCCAGCTCCGAGTTGGACTATGGCTACACCTTC.